A single sample gave rise to the 23 T cell receptor beta chains below, sequenced in a study of cytomegalovirus exposure and HLA in healthy donors. The study ran its PCR with 60 Vbeta and 13 Jbeta primers. The table came from immunoSEQ multiplex PCR; TCRdb's copy has only in-frame clones and leaves some out. Among under 300,000 clones, about 90% were seen once, and the ten largest hold less than 2%. Sequencing was done on a sample of PBMCs. The source of these receptors is a girl aged 2 to 9 in good health and CMV-seronegative.

This chain links TRBV7-3 with TRBJ2-2; D is undetermined. Trimming pared 5 bases from V and 5 bases from J, leaving 9 bases between. The CDR3 has 13 amino acids. CDR1 is SGHTA, CDR2 FQGTGA, per germline. This CDR3 is CASSPGLTGELFF. The DNA of the CDR3 is TGTGCCAGCAGCCCTGGCTTAACCGGGGAGCTGTTTTTT.

This chain uses TRBV2 with TRBJ2-7, with 11 nucleotides matching TRBD2. This CDR3 is built from 15 residues. Germline CDR1 and CDR2: SNHLY and FYNNEI. V trimming: 5 bases; J trimming: 0 bases; junction bases outside the gene matches: 3. CDR3 DNA sequence: TGTGCCAGCAGTCCCGGGACTAGCGGCTCCTACGAGCAGTACTTC. It encodes CASSPGTSGSYEQYF.

The sample holds one count of this clone. This chain links TRBV9 with TRBJ1-1; TRBD1 aligns across 7 bases. Germline V gene data show CDR1 as SGDLS and CDR2 as YYNGEE. The CDR3 runs to 13 residues. The V and J ends lost 4 bases and 4 bases, in that order; junction bases with no gene match: 4. CDR3 nucleotide sequence: TGTGCCAGCAGCCCTGGGACAGCCACTGAAGCTTTCTTT. It codes for CASSPGTATEAFF. Full variable domain (missing parts from reference TRBV9 and TRBJ1-1): DSGVTQTPKHLITATGQRVTLRCSPRSGDLSVYWYQQSLDQGLQFLIQYYNGEERAKGNILERFSAQQFPDLHSELNLSSLELGDSALYFCASSPGTATEAFFGQGTRLTVV.

The chain recombines TRBV6-5 with TRBJ1-2; TRBD1 matches at 8 bases. Germline V CDR1 and CDR2: MNHEY, SVGAGI. The CDR3 totals 14 residues. Trimming removed 5 bases from V and 3 bases from J; junction bases left unmatched: 5. In nucleotides, the CDR3 is TGTGCCAGCAGTCTCAGGGGGCAAGACTATGGCTACACCTTC. Encoded protein: CASSLRGQDYGYTF.

The V call is TRBV30, the J call TRBJ2-1; TRBD2 matches 7 bases. V shed 0 bases, J shed 0 bases, and the junction held 5 bases outside the gene matches. Germline V gene sequence: CDR1 GTSNPN, CDR2 SVGIG (reference sequence). The CDR3 has 16 residues. The CDR3 DNA sequence: TGTGCCTGGAGTGTACGGCGGGGGAGCTCCTACAATGAGCAGTTCTTC. This codes for CAWSVRRGSSYNEQFF.

The chain has TRBV6-1 and TRBJ1-5; 7 bases line up with TRBD1. V lost 4 bases, J lost 0 bases, and 6 bases stayed unmatched. The CDR3 loop spans 16 amino acids. Germline V gene lookup returns CDR1 MNHNS and CDR2 SASEGT. CDR3 nucleotide sequence: TGTGCCAGCAGTGCAGGGGGGTCCGTTAGCAATCAGCCCCAGCATTTT. This translates into CASSAGGSVSNQPQHF.

This sequence joins TRBV5-1 and TRBJ1-1, with a possible D match to TRBD1 (5 bases). Trimming shortened V by 0 bases and J by 3 bases, and 18 bases separated the two germline ends. CDR1 SGHRS and CDR2 YFSETQ come from the germline V gene. This CDR3 has 17 residues. CDR3 nucleotide sequence: TGCGCCAGCAGCTTGGTTGGGGGGTCCTTGGGGGACACTGAAGCTTTCTTT. This gives the protein CASSLVGGSLGDTEAFF.

This chain uses TRBV2 with TRBJ1-5; D remains unclear. The CDR3 consists of 14 residues. Trimming took 4 bases from V and 2 from J, leaving 9 bases between them. The germline V gene encodes CDR1 SNHLY and CDR2 FYNNEI. The CDR3 sequence is CASSGDGGNQPQHF. The CDR3 DNA reads TGTGCCAGCAGTGGCGACGGGGGCAATCAGCCCCAGCATTTT.

This sequence joins TRBV27 and TRBJ2-3, with 13 bases matching TRBD2. The junction had 5 bases not matched to a gene; V was cut back by 4 bases and J by 4 bases. Germline CDR1 and CDR2: MNHEY and SMNVEV (reference sequence). This CDR3 has 16 residues. This CDR3 reads CASSSRLAGGSDTQYF. DNA for the CDR3: TGTGCCAGCAGTTCTAGACTAGCGGGAGGTTCAGATACGCAGTATTTT.

J is TRBJ2-3 and V is TRBV5-1; a possible D gene is TRBD2 (5 bases). The CDR3 runs 15 residues. Germline CDR1 and CDR2: SGHRS and YFSETQ. The V gene lost 0 bases and the J gene lost 1 base, with 9 bases spanning the gap. CDR3 nucleotides: TGCGCCAGCAGCTTGGAGCGACTACGCACAGATACGCAGTATTTT. This encodes CASSLERLRTDTQYF.

CDR3 region: CASSYGTGATNEKLFF. In nucleotides, the CDR3 is TGTGCCAGCAGTTACGGGACAGGAGCAACTAATGAAAAACTGTTTTTT. The chain joins TRBV6-6 to TRBJ1-4; 8 bases align to TRBD1. V lost 2 bases, J lost 0 bases, and 2 bases stayed unmatched. The CDR3 has 16 amino acids. Per the germline V gene, CDR1 is MNHNY and CDR2 is SVGAGI (reference sequence).

This CDR3 is CATSRVSQTLQETQYF. The CDR3 DNA follows: TGTGCCACCAGCAGAGTGTCACAGACCCTCCAAGAGACCCAGTACTTC. The genes are TRBV15 and TRBJ2-5; D is ambiguous. The CDR3 sequence is 16 residues long. V was cut by 1 base and J by 1 base, with 13 bases left in between. Germline CDR1 LNHNV, CDR2 YYDKDF (reference sequence).

The CDR3 region is CASSRVTGGFYGYTF. The CDR3, as DNA: TGTGCCAGCAGCCGTGTGACAGGGGGCTTCTATGGCTACACCTTC. The V and J genes are TRBV13 and TRBJ1-2; the match to TRBD1 covers 10 bases. The CDR3 contains 15 residues. J lost 4 bases, V lost 5 bases, and 7 bases had no gene match. Germline V gene data show CDR1 as PRHDT and CDR2 as FYEKMQ (reference sequence).

The chain joins TRBV6-1 to TRBJ1-2; TRBD1 might be the D (6 bases). The CDR3 loop spans 15 amino acids. V was clipped by 6 bases and J by 0 bases, with 14 bases between them. CDR1 is MNHNS, CDR2 SASEGT, per germline. The CDR3 DNA reads as TGTGCCAGCAGAAGAGGACAGAATACTAACTATGGCTACACCTTC. Its translation: CASRRGQNTNYGYTF.

V gene TRBV6-1 combines with J gene TRBJ2-5; TRBD2 is a possible D gene (5 bases). CDR3 length: 11 residues. V lost 7 bases and J 11 bases, leaving 14 bases between the germline ends. Germline CDR1 and CDR2: MNHNS and SASEGT. CDR3 residues: CASTRPGEQYF. CDR3 in DNA: TGTGCCAGCACAAGGCCCGGGGAGCAGTACTTC.

V gene TRBV11-2 combines with J gene TRBJ2-1; no reliable D call. The CDR3 spans 12 residues. Between the trimmed V and J ends, which lost 4 bases and 7 bases, there was a span of 8 bases. Germline V gene lookup returns CDR1 SGHAT and CDR2 FQNNGV. As DNA, the CDR3 is TGTGCCAGCAGCTCCCCCAGGAATGAGCAGTTCTTC. This encodes CASSSPRNEQFF.

V gene TRBV7-3 combines with J gene TRBJ2-2, with D perhaps matching TRBD2 (6 bases). Germline V gene data show CDR1 as SGHTA and CDR2 as FQGTGA. This CDR3 contains 14 residues. Trimming took off 7 bases at V and 5 bases at J, with 14 bases between the two ends. CDR3 coding DNA: TGTGCCAGCAACGGGGGAATGGAGACCGGGGAGCTGTTTTTT. It translates to CASNGGMETGELFF.

This chain links TRBV9 with TRBJ2-1; D is possibly TRBD2 (5 bases). This CDR3 is built from 11 residues. V was trimmed by 4 bases and J by 9 bases, leaving 8 bases between them. The V gene's germline CDR1 is SGDLS and CDR2 YYNGEE. CDR3 in amino acids: CASSKSGEQFF. The CDR3 DNA reads TGTGCCAGCAGCAAAAGCGGTGAGCAGTTCTTC.

This clone was picked up one time. J is TRBJ1-1 and V is TRBV11-3; 11 nucleotides line up with TRBD1. Germline values: CDR1 SGHNT, CDR2 YENEEA. The length of the CDR3 is 15 residues. V was pared by 0 bases and J by 4 bases, with 1 base of the junction left unmatched. The CDR3 DNA reads as TGTGCCAGCAGCTTAGACGGGACAGGGGGCACTGAAGCTTTCTTT. Its protein product is CASSLDGTGGTEAFF.

V and J are TRBV15 and TRBJ1-6, with D possibly matching TRBD1 (5 bases). Trimming took off 0 bases at V and 1 base at J, with 10 bases between the two ends. The germline CDR1 and CDR2 sequences are LNHNV and YYDKDF (reference sequence). The CDR3 consists of 17 residues. The CDR3 region has the DNA TGTGCCACCAGCAGAGATCCGGGGGGTTCCTATAATTCACCCCTCCACTTT. Translated, it gives CATSRDPGGSYNSPLHF.

A word on this clone: A read error may produce the germline difference seen at one junction end. The rearrangement joins TRBV5-4 to TRBJ1-2; tentative D call: TRBD1 (6 bases). Germline lookup yields CDR1 SGHNT and CDR2 YYREEE (reference sequence). The CDR3 totals 14 residues. CDR3 DNA sequence: TGTGCCAGCAGTAAGACAGGTCGTGGCTCTCACCCCGACTTC. Its protein is CASSKTGRGSHPDF.

The chain has TRBV5-6 and TRBJ1-6; D is possibly TRBD1 (6 bases). There are 17 residues in the CDR3. Germline V gene data show CDR1 as SGHDT and CDR2 as YYEEEE. Trimming shortened V by 0 bases and J by 8 bases, and 18 bases separated the two germline ends. The CDR3 loop is CASSLGRGSGSHSPLHF. The CDR3 nucleotides are TGTGCCAGCAGCTTGGGAAGGGGGTCAGGGAGTCATTCACCCCTCCACTTT.

The chain employs TRBV4-2 and TRBJ2-5; perhaps TRBD1 as D (5 bases). The ends were cut back, 0 bases at V and 5 bases at J, with 16 bases in the middle. This CDR3 is built from 16 residues. Per the germline V gene, CDR1 is LGHNA and CDR2 is YNFKEQ. The CDR3 spells CASSQEGQERLETQYF. The CDR3 coding sequence is TGTGCCAGCAGCCAAGAGGGGCAGGAGAGGCTTGAGACCCAGTACTTC.